A single sample is the source of the 22 T cell receptor beta chains below, sequenced in a study of cytomegalovirus exposure and HLA in healthy donors (dated by TCRdb to about 2017). The protocol used for the library was the immunoSEQ multiplex PCR assay. The table was pulled from immuneACCESS by TCRdb, which kept in-frame rearrangements only. Such tables lose some clones; where checked, under half of the loss comes from unresolved V genes, and the rest has no known cause. The sample has 110,000 or so clones on record, 85% to 90% of them singletons. The ten largest make up 2.1% of the sample. Source material: PBMCs. The receptors were gathered from a woman aged 30 to 39 in good health and CMV-seronegative.

Turning to this clone: One end of the junction does not line up with germline, which may come from a read error. V and J are TRBV30 and TRBJ2-2; 7 nucleotides match TRBD1. The germline CDR1 and CDR2 sequences are GTSNPN and SVGIG (reference sequence). There are 11 residues in the CDR3. CDR3 nucleotides: TGTGCCGGGACAGAACACCGGGGAGCTGTTTTT. Encoded protein: CAGTEHRGAVF. The full variable domain, rest sourced from reference TRBV30 and TRBJ2-2, is SQTIHQWPATLVQPVGSPLSLECTVEGTSNPNLYWYRQAAGRGLQLLFYSVGIGQISSEVPQNLSASRPQDRQFILSSKKLLLSDSGFYLCAGTEHRGAVFGEGSRLTVL.

The table lists this clone with a count of one. The rearrangement links TRBV9 to TRBJ1-2, with D perhaps matching TRBD1 (5 bases). V lost 0 bases to trimming and J lost 7 bases, with 19 bases between them. Germline V lookup: CDR1 SGDLS, CDR2 YYNGEE. The CDR3 consists of 16 residues. The CDR3 coding sequence is TGTGCCAGCAGCGTAGGGGTCCCAGGGTCGTCCGTTGGCTACACCTTC. Protein product: CASSVGVPGSSVGYTF. Based on the CDR3 plus reference TRBV9 and TRBJ1-2, the full variable domain is DSGVTQTPKHLITATGQRVTLRCSPRSGDLSVYWYQQSLDQGLQFLIQYYNGEERAKGNILERFSAQQFPDLHSELNLSSLELGDSALYFCASSVGVPGSSVGYTFGSGTRLTVV.

The J gene is TRBJ2-1, the V gene TRBV4-3, with 11 bases lining up with TRBD2. From germline, CDR1 is LGHNA and CDR2 YSLEER. CDR3 length: 15 amino acids. The ends lost 3 bases at V and 4 bases at J; junction bases unmatched: 2. The CDR3 loop is CASSQTSGVYNEQFF. The CDR3 DNA reads as TGCGCCAGCAGCCAGACTAGCGGGGTTTACAATGAGCAGTTCTTC.

This clone was picked up one time. This chain uses TRBV19 with TRBJ1-4; 8 bases are shared with TRBD1. J lost 8 bases, V lost 3 bases, and 8 bases had no gene match. Germline V gives CDR1 LNHDA, CDR2 SQIVND (reference sequence). The CDR3 spans 15 residues. The CDR3 DNA reads as TGTGCCAGTAGTATTGCCAGGGGGCGAGGGGAAAAACTGTTTTTT. It is translated as CASSIARGRGEKLFF.

V and J are TRBV10-3 and TRBJ1-6; 8 bases agree with TRBD1. Unmatched junction bases numbered 4, after V lost 6 bases and J lost 3 bases. CDR1 is ENHRY and CDR2 is SYGVKD in the germline V gene. The CDR3 spans 15 residues. CDR3 coding DNA: TGTGCCATCAGAACAGGGGGAGGCTATAATTCACCCCTCCACTTT. Protein product: CAIRTGGGYNSPLHF.

The chain employs TRBV6-1 and TRBJ2-7, with D possibly TRBD2 on 6 matching bases. The germline V and J ends were trimmed by 5 bases and 5 bases, with 19 bases remaining between them. Per germline, CDR1 MNHNS and CDR2 SASEGT. The CDR3 has 15 amino acids. As DNA, the CDR3 is TGTGCCAGCAGTCCACCTAGCGTCGGGGCCAACGAGCAGTACTTC. Its protein is CASSPPSVGANEQYF.

This chain links TRBV19 with TRBJ1-2; unclear D gene. The V and J ends lost 3 bases and 0 bases respectively, with 11 bases between them. The CDR3 has 15 amino acids. Germline CDR1 and CDR2: LNHDA and SQIVND (reference sequence). Written as DNA, the CDR3 is TGTGCCAGTAGTATTCTCGGAGAATCTAACTATGGCTACACCTTC. This gives the protein CASSILGESNYGYTF.

The rearrangement joins TRBV5-6 to TRBJ2-5; D ambiguous. This CDR3 comprises 13 residues. Germline CDR1 reads SGHDT; CDR2 reads YYEEEE. Deletions cut 0 bases from V and 5 bases from J, with 8 bases between. The CDR3 loop reads CASSLGLIETQYF. CDR3 sequence (DNA): TGTGCCAGCAGCTTGGGTCTAATTGAGACCCAGTACTTC. The full variable domain, in which reference TRBV5-6 and TRBJ2-5 provide the parts outside the CDR3, is DAGVTQSPTHLIKTRGQQVTLRCSPKSGHDTVSWYQQALGQGPQFIFQYYEEEERQRGNFPDRFSGHQFPNYSSELNVNALLLGDSALYLCASSLGLIETQYFGPGTRLLVL.

The rearrangement joins TRBV27 to TRBJ1-5, with 8 bases fitting TRBD1. After removal of 4 bases from V and 3 bases from J, the junction contained 5 bases not matched to a gene. Germline V CDR1 and CDR2: MNHEY, SMNVEV (reference sequence). CDR3 length: 15 residues. CDR3 protein: CASSSGTGHNQPQHF. CDR3 in DNA: TGTGCCAGCAGTTCTGGGACAGGACACAATCAGCCCCAGCATTTT.

V and J are TRBV5-6 and TRBJ2-3, with D perhaps matching TRBD2 (6 bases). Germline V gene sequence: CDR1 SGHDT, CDR2 YYEEEE. The CDR3 is 14 residues long. With 4 bases removed from V and 2 bases from J, the gap between germline ends came to 11 bases. This CDR3 is CASSDRLVTDTQYF. DNA for the CDR3: TGTGCCAGCAGCGATCGACTAGTCACAGATACGCAGTATTTT.

The rearrangement joins TRBV5-4 to TRBJ1-2; D possibly corresponds to TRBD1 (6 bases). Germline V gene sequence: CDR1 SGHNT, CDR2 YYREEE (reference sequence). This CDR3 is built from 14 residues. V lost 4 bases to trimming and J lost 2 bases, with 12 bases between them. The CDR3 is CASSVSGQNYGYTF. CDR3 coding DNA: TGTGCCAGCAGCGTGTCGGGACAAAACTATGGCTACACCTTC. The full variable domain, its missing parts supplied by reference TRBV5-4 and TRBJ1-2, is ETGVTQSPTHLIKTRGQQVTLRCSSQSGHNTVSWYQQALGQGPQFIFQYYREEENGRGNFPPRFSGLQFPNYSSELNVNALELDDSALYLCASSVSGQNYGYTFGSGTRLTVV.

The CDR3, as DNA: TGTGCCAGTAGGGTGCAGGGGAAGCCCGGGGAGCTGTTTTTT. The encoded protein is CASRVQGKPGELFF. The V call is TRBV19, the J call TRBJ2-2, with D perhaps matching TRBD1 (6 bases). Germline CDR1 and CDR2: LNHDA and SQIVND (reference sequence). Trimming removed 6 bases at V and 6 bases at J, with 14 bases between. The CDR3 runs to 14 residues.

CDR3 sequence (DNA): TGCAGCGTTGAGATCAGGTTGGGCACTGAAGCTTTCTTT. Translating gives CSVEIRLGTEAFF. V is TRBV29-1 and J is TRBJ1-1; D not resolved. This CDR3 has 13 amino acids. The V end was cut by 3 bases, the J end by 4 bases, with 12 bases between. Per the germline V gene, CDR1 is SQVTM and CDR2 is ANQGSEA.

This clone appeared once. This chain uses TRBV5-1 with TRBJ2-7; 7 bases fit TRBD1. Looked up from germline, CDR1 is SGHRS and CDR2 is YFSETQ. V lost 1 base, J lost 3 bases, and 7 bases stayed unmatched. The CDR3 length is 15 residues. CDR3 in amino acids: CASSLFGDRDYEQYF. The CDR3 DNA is TGCGCCAGCAGCTTGTTCGGAGACAGGGACTACGAGCAGTACTTC.

This clone was seen more than once but under ten times. CDR3 region: CASSFAGATYGYTF. In nucleotides, the CDR3 is TGTGCCAGCAGCTTTGCAGGGGCGACCTATGGCTACACCTTC. This sequence joins TRBV7-8 and TRBJ1-2; D possibly corresponds to TRBD1 (6 bases). CDR1 and CDR2 from the germline V gene are SGHVS and FQNEAQ. The CDR3 has 14 residues. V was trimmed by 3 bases and J by 4 bases, leaving 12 bases between them.

This sequence joins TRBV4-3 and TRBJ1-4, with unresolved D. CDR3 size: 15 residues. Trimming took 1 base from V and 8 from J, leaving 14 bases between them. Germline V CDR1 and CDR2: LGHNA, YSLEER. DNA of the CDR3: TGCGCCAGCAGCCAAGGATCGCGGGGAAGCGAAAAACTGTTTTTT. Encoded protein: CASSQGSRGSEKLFF.

V and J are TRBV11-3 and TRBJ2-1; D is undetermined. The CDR3 runs 14 residues. Deletions cut 7 bases from V and 3 bases from J, with 13 bases between. CDR1 and CDR2 from the germline V gene are SGHNT and YENEEA. The CDR3 coding sequence is TGTGCCAGCAAAATCGCTGAACTCTACAATGAGCAGTTCTTC. Translated, it gives CASKIAELYNEQFF.

The chain employs TRBV9 and TRBJ1-6, with unresolved D. Trimming took off 4 bases at V and 6 bases at J, with 14 bases between the two ends. This CDR3 contains 15 residues. Germline values: CDR1 SGDLS, CDR2 YYNGEE. CDR3 bases: TGTGCCAGCAGCCAAGACGGGGTAGGTAATTCACCCCTCCACTTT. Its protein product is CASSQDGVGNSPLHF. Full variable domain (missing parts from reference TRBV9 and TRBJ1-6): DSGVTQTPKHLITATGQRVTLRCSPRSGDLSVYWYQQSLDQGLQFLIQYYNGEERAKGNILERFSAQQFPDLHSELNLSSLELGDSALYFCASSQDGVGNSPLHFGNGTRLTVT.

The chain is built from TRBV9 and TRBJ2-6, with D perhaps TRBD1 (5 bases). The CDR3 has 16 residues. Germline V CDR1 and CDR2: SGDLS, YYNGEE. The germline V and J ends were trimmed by 4 bases and 0 bases, with 11 bases remaining between them. CDR3 loop: CASSRQLSSGANVLTF. The CDR3 region has the DNA TGTGCCAGCAGCCGACAGCTCAGCTCTGGGGCCAACGTCCTGACTTTC.

The chain combines TRBV30 with TRBJ1-1; 7 nucleotides line up with TRBD1. CDR1 is GTSNPN, CDR2 SVGIG, per germline (reference sequence). This CDR3 contains 13 residues. J gave up 2 bases and V 3 bases, and 3 bases lay outside the gene matches. CDR3 DNA: TGTGCCTGGAGCCGGGACAGTAACACTGAAGCTTTCTTT. Translated: CAWSRDSNTEAFF.

The gene calls are TRBV7-2 and TRBJ2-3; 7 bases line up with TRBD2. Looked up from germline, CDR1 is SGHTA and CDR2 is FQGNSA. J gave up 1 base and V 1 base, and 2 bases lay outside the gene matches. There are 15 residues in the CDR3. CDR3 sequence reads: CASSLVSGGTDTQYF. CDR3 coding DNA: TGTGCCAGCAGCTTAGTGAGCGGGGGCACAGATACGCAGTATTTT.

The CDR3 DNA follows: TGTGCCAGCAGCCAGCAGGGTTCCCGTGAAAAACTGTTTTTT. It specifies CASSQQGSREKLFF. The rearrangement uses TRBV9 and TRBJ1-4; D is possibly TRBD1 (5 bases). The CDR3 sequence is 14 residues long. V lost 4 bases and J 7 bases, leaving 14 bases between the germline ends. CDR1 SGDLS and CDR2 YYNGEE come from the germline V gene.